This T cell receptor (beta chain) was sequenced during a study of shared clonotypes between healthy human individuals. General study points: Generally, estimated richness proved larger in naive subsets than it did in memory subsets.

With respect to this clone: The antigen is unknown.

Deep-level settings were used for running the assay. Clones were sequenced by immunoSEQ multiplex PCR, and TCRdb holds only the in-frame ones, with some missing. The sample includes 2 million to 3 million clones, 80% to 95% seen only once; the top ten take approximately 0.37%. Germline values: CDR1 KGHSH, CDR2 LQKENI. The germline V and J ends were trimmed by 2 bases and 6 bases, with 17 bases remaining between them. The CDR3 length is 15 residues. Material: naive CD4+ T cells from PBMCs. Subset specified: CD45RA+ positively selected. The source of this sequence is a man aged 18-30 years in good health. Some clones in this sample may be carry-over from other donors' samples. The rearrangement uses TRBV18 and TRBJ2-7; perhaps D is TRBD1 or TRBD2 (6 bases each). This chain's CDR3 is CASSPELAGVGEQYF. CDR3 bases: TGTGCCAGCTCACCAGAACTAGCAGGGGTCGGCGAGCAGTACTTC.